The present entry profiles one TCR beta chain with its context. Profiled with immunoSEQ multiplex PCR; TCRdb holds only in-frame clones, not every one. The table records roughly 240,000 clones, approximately 85% of them present only once. This entry comes from a study of blood T cell repertoires in COVID-19. As for the study in general: In each case, the material was cDNA or gDNA derived from T cells, B-cell-depleted T cells, or PBMCs.

This CDR3 is built from 13 residues. Deletions cut 11 bases from V and 5 bases from J, with 18 bases between. CDR1 MNHNY and CDR2 SVGAGI come from the germline V gene (reference sequence). Input material: peripheral blood. This receptor was obtained from an elderly woman with COVID-19, enrolled during active disease. This chain uses TRBV6-6 with TRBJ1-1; possible D gene TRBD1, 6 bases. The CDR3 nucleotides read TGTGCCGCATGGGGGGGGCGATGGACTGAAGCTTTCTTT. As protein: CAAWGGRWTEAFF.